There are many counts of the clone carrying this T cell receptor beta chain. A junction boundary mismatches the germline segment, possibly from a read error. The data are from a study of read filtering for tumor transcriptome and immune sequencing. Molecular barcoded adaptors covering alpha/delta and beta/gamma chains were used on 400 ng RNA. One entry per CDR3 protein, called by TCRdb with MiXCR from the reads. Among about 90,000 distinct CDR3 sequences, roughly 12% were seen once, and the ten largest hold 14% to 15%. Germline V gene data show CDR1 as LNHNV and CDR2 as YYDKDF (reference sequence). The length of the CDR3 is 13 residues.

The specimen sequenced was a population of CD138-negative cells sorted from bone marrow. This TCR derives from a donor at least 40 years old with multiple myeloma. The rearrangement links TRBV15 to TRBJ2-1, with D perhaps matching TRBD1 or TRBD2 (5 bases each). The CDR3 protein is CASRESSYNEQFF. CDR3 nucleotide sequence: TGTGCCTCCAGGGAGAGCTCCTACAATGAGCAGTTCTTC.